Reported below is one T cell receptor (beta chain). These data come from a study of blood T cell repertoires in COVID-19. CDR3 length equals 18 residues. V shed 5 bases and J 0 bases; nucleotides not matched to a gene: 14. Germline lookup yields CDR1 SGHAT and CDR2 FQNNGV. TCRdb's copy holds only in-frame clones and misses some; the assay was immunoSEQ multiplex PCR. This sample carries more than 150,000 clones, 65% to 90% of them seen once, and the ten largest clones take around a tenth. The source material was peripheral blood. The chain joins TRBV11-2 to TRBJ2-7, with TRBD2 identical over 9 bases. The receptor was isolated from a woman in her forties or fifties with acute or convalescent COVID-19. The CDR3 spells CASSPINRLAGSSYEQYF. CDR3 nucleotides: TGTGCCAGCAGCCCGATTAATCGCCTAGCGGGAAGCTCCTACGAGCAGTACTTC. The variable domain in full, with the rest retrieved from reference TRBV11-2 and TRBJ2-7, is EAGVAQSPRYKIIEKRQSVAFWCNPISGHATLYWYQQILGQGPKLLIQFQNNGVVDDSQLPKDRFSAERLKGVDSTLKIQPAKLEDSAVYLCASSPINRLAGSSYEQYFGPGTRLTVT.